A single sample gave rise to the 6 T cell receptor beta chains below, sequenced in a study of blood T cells in healthy people across ages. A second PCR, run for roughly 7 to 11 cycles, used a sample-barcoded 5' primer plus a J-beta primer mix. TCRdb fed the 5' RACE reads into MiXCR, producing one record per CDR3 protein. The sample includes under 2 million distinct CDR3 sequences, about 35% of them seen just once. Sequenced: blood. These receptors all stem from a woman younger than 45 in good health.

The genes are TRBV30 and TRBJ2-1; no reliable D call. Germline CDR1 reads GTSNPN; CDR2 reads SVGIG (reference sequence). This CDR3 region has 14 residues. V dropped 0 bases and J dropped 4 bases, with 10 bases sitting between them. In nucleotides, the CDR3 is TGTGCCTGGAGTGTATTTGAAAGATACAATGAGCAGTTCTTC. Translating it yields CAWSVFERYNEQFF.

The chain combines TRBV27 with TRBJ2-1; D may be TRBD1 (6 bases). Deletions cut 2 bases from V and 5 bases from J, with 22 bases between. CDR3 length: 18 residues. CDR1 is MNHEY and CDR2 is SMNVEV in the germline V gene (reference sequence). CDR3 nucleotides: TGTGCCAGCAGTTTACACTCCAATCGAGGGACAAGTAACAATGAGCAGTTCTTC. Protein product: CASSLHSNRGTSNNEQFF.

The chain combines TRBV30 with TRBJ2-3, with D possibly being TRBD1 or TRBD2 (5 bases each). The CDR3 sequence is 14 residues long. Germline loops: CDR1 GTSNPN, CDR2 SVGIG (reference sequence). Trimming stripped 3 bases from V and 8 bases from J, with 18 bases between. CDR3 protein: CAWRGVTQARTQYF. The CDR3 nucleotides are TGTGCCTGGAGGGGGGTAACACAGGCCCGTACGCAGTATTTT.

The V and J genes are TRBV4-1 and TRBJ2-7; 9 bases fit TRBD2. This CDR3 has 15 residues. CDR1 and CDR2 (germline): MGHRA, YSYEKL. With V trimmed by 4 bases and J by 9 bases, 13 bases remained unmatched. The CDR3 DNA reads as TGCGCCAGCAGCCCGGAGGGACTAGCTGGAAGGGGGCAGTACTTC. This encodes CASSPEGLAGRGQYF.

As DNA, the CDR3 is TGTGCCAGCAGCTTACTACGCTCGGGGAATGAGCAGTTCTTC. Translating it yields CASSLLRSGNEQFF. The J gene is TRBJ2-1, the V gene TRBV11-3, with a weak D call TRBD2 (5 bases). V dropped 2 bases and J dropped 7 bases, with 12 bases sitting between them. The CDR3 sequence is 14 residues long. Germline values: CDR1 SGHNT, CDR2 YENEEA.

This clonotype was found a few times. The chain combines TRBV6-6 with TRBJ2-1; D gene unclear. CDR1 is MNHNY and CDR2 is SVGAGI in the germline V gene (reference sequence). This CDR3 has 13 residues. Trimming shortened V by 0 bases and J by 7 bases, and 7 bases separated the two germline ends. CDR3: CASSYSTRNEQFF. CDR3 in DNA: TGTGCCAGCAGTTACTCGACGAGGAATGAGCAGTTCTTC.